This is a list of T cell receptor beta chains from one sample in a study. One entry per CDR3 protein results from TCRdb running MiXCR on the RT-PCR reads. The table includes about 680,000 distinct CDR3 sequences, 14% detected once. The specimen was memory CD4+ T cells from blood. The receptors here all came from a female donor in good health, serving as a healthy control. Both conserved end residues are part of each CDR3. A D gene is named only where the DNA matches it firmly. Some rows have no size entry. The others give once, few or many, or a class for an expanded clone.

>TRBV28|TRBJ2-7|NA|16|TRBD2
CASSPPRLAGYYEQYF
TGTGCCAGCAGCCCGCCCCGACTAGCCGGGTACTACGAGCAGTACTTC
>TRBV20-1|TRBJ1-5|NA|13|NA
CSAGTGYFQPQHF
TGCAGTGCGGGAACAGGGTACTTTCAGCCCCAGCATTTT
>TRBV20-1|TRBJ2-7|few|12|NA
CSANPDSYEQYF
TGCAGTGCTAACCCTGACTCCTACGAGCAGTACTTC
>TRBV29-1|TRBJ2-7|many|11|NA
CSVEESAEEYF
TGCAGCGTTGAAGAGAGCGCAGAGGAGTACTTC
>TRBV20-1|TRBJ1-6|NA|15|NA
CSATKTKGFNSPLHF
TGCAGTGCTACAAAGACCAAGGGGTTTAATTCACCCCTCCACTTT
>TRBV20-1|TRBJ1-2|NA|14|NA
CSAREEILRKSYTF
TGCAGTGCTAGAGAAGAAATACTAAGGAAGAGCTACACCTTC
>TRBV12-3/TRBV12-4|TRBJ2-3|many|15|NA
CASSFSSGGTDTQYF
TGTGCCAGCAGTTTTAGTAGCGGAGGCACAGATACGCAGTATTTT
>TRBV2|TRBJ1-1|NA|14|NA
CASSIQGGSTEAFF
TGTGCCAGCAGTATACAGGGAGGGTCCACTGAAGCTTTCTTT
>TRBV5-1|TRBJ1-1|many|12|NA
CASSLQGPEAFF
TGCGCCAGCAGCTTACAGGGACCTGAAGCTTTCTTT
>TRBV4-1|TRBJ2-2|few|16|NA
CASSQDFTGDLGELFF
TGCGCCAGCAGCCAAGATTTCACAGGCGATCTAGGGGAGCTGTTTTTT
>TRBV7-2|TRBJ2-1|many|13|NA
CASSSRGSGEQFF
TGTGCCAGCAGCTCCCGGGGGAGCGGTGAGCAGTTCTTC
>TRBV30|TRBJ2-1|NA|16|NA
CAWGGWGTSSYNEQFF
TGTGCCTGGGGGGGATGGGGCACGAGCTCCTACAATGAGCAGTTCTTC
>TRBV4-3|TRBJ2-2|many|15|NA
CASRLSVTNTGELFF
TGCGCCAGCCGTTTATCGGTCACGAACACCGGGGAGCTGTTTTTT
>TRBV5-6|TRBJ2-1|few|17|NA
CASSLARDLSTYNEQFF
TGTGCCAGCAGCTTGGCCAGAGACCTTTCTACCTACAATGAGCAGTTCTTC
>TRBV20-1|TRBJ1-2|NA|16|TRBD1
CSARARRQGIFSGYTF
TGCAGTGCTAGAGCCCGTCGACAGGGAATTTTCTCTGGCTACACCTTC
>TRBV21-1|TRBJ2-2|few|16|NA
CASSENRDYNTGELFF
TGTGCCAGCAGCGAAAACCGGGACTATAACACCGGGGAGCTGTTTTTT
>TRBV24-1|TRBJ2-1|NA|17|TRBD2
CATSDPRTSPSYNEQFF
TGTGCCACCAGTGACCCCCGGACTAGTCCCTCCTACAATGAGCAGTTCTTC
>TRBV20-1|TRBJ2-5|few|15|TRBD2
CSAPRSGLGQETQYF
TGCAGTGCTCCGCGTAGCGGGCTCGGCCAAGAGACCCAGTACTTC
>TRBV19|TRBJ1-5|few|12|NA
CASSLTGTPQHF
TGTGCCAGTAGTTTAACCGGGACTCCCCAGCATTTT
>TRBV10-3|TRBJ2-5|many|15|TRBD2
CAISEPGLADETQYF
TGTGCCATCAGTGAGCCGGGACTAGCGGACGAGACCCAGTACTTC